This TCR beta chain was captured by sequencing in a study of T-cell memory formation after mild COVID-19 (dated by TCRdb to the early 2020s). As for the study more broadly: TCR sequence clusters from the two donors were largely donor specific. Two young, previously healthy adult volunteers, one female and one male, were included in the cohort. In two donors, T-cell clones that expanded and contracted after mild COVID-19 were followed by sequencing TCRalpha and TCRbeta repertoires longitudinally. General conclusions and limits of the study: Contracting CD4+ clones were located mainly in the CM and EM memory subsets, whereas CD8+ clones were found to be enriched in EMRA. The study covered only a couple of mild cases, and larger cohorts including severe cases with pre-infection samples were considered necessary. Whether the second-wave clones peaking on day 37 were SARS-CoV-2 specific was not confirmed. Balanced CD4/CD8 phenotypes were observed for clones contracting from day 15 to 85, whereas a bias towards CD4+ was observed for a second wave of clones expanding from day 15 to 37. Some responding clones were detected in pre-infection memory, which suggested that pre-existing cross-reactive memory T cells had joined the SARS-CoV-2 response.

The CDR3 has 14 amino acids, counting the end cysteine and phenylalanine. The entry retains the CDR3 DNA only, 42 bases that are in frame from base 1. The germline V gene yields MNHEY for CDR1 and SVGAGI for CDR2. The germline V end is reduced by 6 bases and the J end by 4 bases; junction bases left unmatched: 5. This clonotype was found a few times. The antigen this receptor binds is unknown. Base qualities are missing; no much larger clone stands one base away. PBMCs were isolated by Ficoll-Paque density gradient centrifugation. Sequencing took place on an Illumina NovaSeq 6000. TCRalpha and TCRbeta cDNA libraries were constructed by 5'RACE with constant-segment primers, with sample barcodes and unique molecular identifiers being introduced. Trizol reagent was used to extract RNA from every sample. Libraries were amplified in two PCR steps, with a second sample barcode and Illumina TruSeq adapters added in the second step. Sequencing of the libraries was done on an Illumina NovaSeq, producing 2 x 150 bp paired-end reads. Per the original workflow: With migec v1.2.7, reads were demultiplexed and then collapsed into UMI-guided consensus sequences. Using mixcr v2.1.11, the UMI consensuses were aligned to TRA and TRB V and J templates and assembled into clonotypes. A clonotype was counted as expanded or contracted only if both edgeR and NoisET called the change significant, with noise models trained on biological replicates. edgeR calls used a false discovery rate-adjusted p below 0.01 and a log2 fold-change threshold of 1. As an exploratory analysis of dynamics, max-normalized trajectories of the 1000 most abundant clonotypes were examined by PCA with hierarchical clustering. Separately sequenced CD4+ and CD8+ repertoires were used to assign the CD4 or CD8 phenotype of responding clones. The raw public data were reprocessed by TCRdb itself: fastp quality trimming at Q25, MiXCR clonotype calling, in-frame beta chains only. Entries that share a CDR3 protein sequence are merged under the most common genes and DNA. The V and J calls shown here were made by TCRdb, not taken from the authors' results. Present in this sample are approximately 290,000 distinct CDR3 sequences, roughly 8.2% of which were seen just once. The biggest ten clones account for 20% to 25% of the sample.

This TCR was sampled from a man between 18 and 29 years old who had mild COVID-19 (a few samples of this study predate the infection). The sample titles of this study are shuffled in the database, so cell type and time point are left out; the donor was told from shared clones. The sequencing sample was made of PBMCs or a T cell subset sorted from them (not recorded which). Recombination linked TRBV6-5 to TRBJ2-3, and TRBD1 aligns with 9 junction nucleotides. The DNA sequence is TGTGCCAGCAGACAGGGGGCCCCCCCAGATACGCAGTATTTT. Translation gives CASRQGAPPDTQYF.